The clone carrying this T cell receptor beta chain was seen many times. The protocol was immunoSEQ multiplex PCR, while the TCRdb copy is restricted to in-frame clones and leaves out a portion. The table shows approximately 360,000 clones, with approximately 88% occurring only once. The source of the sample is a study of blood T cell repertoires in COVID-19. Germline assignment: CDR1 MNHEY and CDR2 SVGEGT. Trimming cost V 5 bases and J 4 bases; bases outside gene matches: 4. The CDR3 extends over 14 amino acids. This TCR derives from a young woman with acute COVID-19. The V gene is TRBV6-2 or TRBV6-3, the J gene TRBJ1-2; TRBD1 matches 10 bases. The source material was PBMCs or T cells enriched from blood (not recorded which). The CDR3 loop is CASSGTGVTYGYTF. The CDR3 nucleotides read TGTGCCAGCAGTGGGACAGGGGTGACCTATGGCTACACCTTC.